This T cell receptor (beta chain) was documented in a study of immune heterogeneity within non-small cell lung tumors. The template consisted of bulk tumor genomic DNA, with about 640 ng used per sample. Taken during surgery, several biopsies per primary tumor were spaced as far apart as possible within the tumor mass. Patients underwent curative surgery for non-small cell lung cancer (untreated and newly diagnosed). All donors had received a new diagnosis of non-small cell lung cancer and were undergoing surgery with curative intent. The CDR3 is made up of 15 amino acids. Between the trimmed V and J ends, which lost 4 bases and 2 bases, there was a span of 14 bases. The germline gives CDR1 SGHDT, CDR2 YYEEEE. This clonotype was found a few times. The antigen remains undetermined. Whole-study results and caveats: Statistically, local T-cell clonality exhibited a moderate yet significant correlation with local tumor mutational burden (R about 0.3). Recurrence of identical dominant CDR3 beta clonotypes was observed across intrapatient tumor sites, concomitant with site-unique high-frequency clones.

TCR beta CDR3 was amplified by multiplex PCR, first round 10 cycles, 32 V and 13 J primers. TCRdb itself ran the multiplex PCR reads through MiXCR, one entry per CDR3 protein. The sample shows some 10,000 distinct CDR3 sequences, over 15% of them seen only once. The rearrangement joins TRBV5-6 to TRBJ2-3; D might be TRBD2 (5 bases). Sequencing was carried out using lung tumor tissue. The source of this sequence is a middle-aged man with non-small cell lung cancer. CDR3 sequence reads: CASSPRTGITDTQYF. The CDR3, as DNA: TGTGCCAGCAGCCCCAGGACTGGGATCACAGATACGCAGTATTTT.